The rows below give T cell receptor beta chains drawn from one sample of a study of T cell repertoires in cytomegalovirus infection. TCRdb reanalysed the reads using MiXCR and keeps one entry per CDR3 protein. The table lists more than 350,000 distinct CDR3 sequences, roughly a third of them singletons. Sequences were obtained from PBMCs. The source is a human donor in good health (CMV status not recorded). Some clones in this sample may be carry-over from other donors' samples. Each CDR3 is given with its conserved first and last residue. A row's size may be missing; if present it is once, few, many or a size class.

J gene: TRBJ2-2
V gene: TRBV7-6
clone size: -
CDR3 protein: CASSPLGGGAAGELFF

J gene: TRBJ2-2
V gene: TRBV6-6
clone size: few
CDR3 protein: CANLTGTSHTGELFF

J gene: TRBJ2-5
V gene: TRBV7-2
clone size: many
CDR3 protein: CASSLGDLAGGGRETQYF

J gene: TRBJ1-5
V gene: TRBV12-3/TRBV12-4
clone size: -
CDR3 protein: CASSCRDRGPVGNQPQHF

J gene: TRBJ2-1
V gene: TRBV6-5
clone size: few
CDR3 protein: CASSYPGGSSYNEQFF

J gene: TRBJ2-5
V gene: TRBV20-1
clone size: -
CDR3 protein: CSARSPYKHGATQYF

J gene: TRBJ1-5
V gene: TRBV2
clone size: -
CDR3 protein: CASRSWDSSNQPQHF

J gene: TRBJ2-2
V gene: TRBV2
clone size: few
CDR3 protein: CASRPTSTGELFF

J gene: TRBJ2-5
V gene: TRBV24-1
clone size: -
CDR3 protein: CATSDEGQGETQYF

J gene: TRBJ1-5
V gene: TRBV20-1
clone size: few
CDR3 protein: CSARDGGSKNQPQHF

J gene: TRBJ1-2
V gene: TRBV12-3/TRBV12-4
clone size: many
CDR3 protein: CASSLDRAAYNYGYTF

J gene: TRBJ1-2
V gene: TRBV7-2
clone size: -
CDR3 protein: CASSLEGLGPNYGYTF

J gene: TRBJ2-7
V gene: TRBV20-1
clone size: -
CDR3 protein: CSARAGRRGRSYEQYF

J gene: TRBJ1-4
V gene: TRBV7-8
clone size: many
CDR3 protein: CASSLTRVLNEKLFF

J gene: TRBJ1-6
V gene: TRBV7-2
clone size: -
CDR3 protein: CASSLDLGPLHF

J gene: TRBJ1-1
V gene: TRBV19
clone size: -
CDR3 protein: CASSPTGQTTEAFF

J gene: TRBJ1-2
V gene: TRBV10-3
clone size: -
CDR3 protein: CAISESWDRDGYTF

J gene: TRBJ2-5
V gene: TRBV7-6
clone size: few
CDR3 protein: CASSPGKETQYF

J gene: TRBJ2-2
V gene: TRBV4-1
clone size: few
CDR3 protein: CASSQDGGRTSDNTGELFF

J gene: TRBJ2-3
V gene: TRBV3-1
clone size: -
CDR3 protein: CASSLTGSRRTDTQYF

J gene: TRBJ2-1
V gene: TRBV6-1
clone size: few
CDR3 protein: CASSAWRGGDPNEQFF

J gene: TRBJ2-5
V gene: TRBV4-2
clone size: -
CDR3 protein: CASSQAAGVQETQYF

J gene: TRBJ1-2
V gene: TRBV25-1
clone size: -
CDR3 protein: CASSGGAEGYTF

J gene: TRBJ2-7
V gene: TRBV11-2
clone size: few
CDR3 protein: CASSRTELSYEQYF

J gene: TRBJ1-3
V gene: TRBV29-1
clone size: few
CDR3 protein: CSVAADKGNTIYF

J gene: TRBJ2-2
V gene: TRBV7-9
clone size: -
CDR3 protein: CASSLLAGNTVELFF

J gene: TRBJ1-1
V gene: TRBV2
clone size: few
CDR3 protein: CASRNQGNTEAFF

J gene: TRBJ2-7
V gene: TRBV20-1
clone size: -
CDR3 protein: CSASRGRGYEQYF

J gene: TRBJ1-4
V gene: TRBV6-5
clone size: -
CDR3 protein: CASTPGGRFEKLFF

J gene: TRBJ1-5
V gene: TRBV20-1
clone size: few
CDR3 protein: CSARVRQGASQPQHF

J gene: TRBJ2-1
V gene: TRBV19
clone size: -
CDR3 protein: CASSLHLANEQFF

J gene: TRBJ2-3
V gene: TRBV10-3
clone size: -
CDR3 protein: CAIRDRGNTDTQYF

J gene: TRBJ1-2
V gene: TRBV12-3/TRBV12-4
clone size: -
CDR3 protein: CASSFGVGPGYTF

J gene: TRBJ1-5
V gene: TRBV6-6
clone size: -
CDR3 protein: CASRPPTADSNQPQHF

J gene: TRBJ2-3
V gene: TRBV5-6
clone size: many
CDR3 protein: CASSLVTGGSTDTQYF

J gene: TRBJ2-1
V gene: TRBV7-9
clone size: -
CDR3 protein: CASSPFGGEQFF

J gene: TRBJ2-1
V gene: TRBV7-9
clone size: -
CDR3 protein: CASSTRQGAISYNEQFF

J gene: TRBJ2-2
V gene: TRBV19
clone size: -
CDR3 protein: CASSTHHTGELFF

J gene: TRBJ1-2
V gene: TRBV12-3/TRBV12-4
clone size: many
CDR3 protein: CASSLPPSEVYGYTF

J gene: TRBJ1-5
V gene: TRBV6-2/TRBV6-3
clone size: -
CDR3 protein: CASSYPPGTDQPQHF

J gene: TRBJ2-3
V gene: TRBV7-2
clone size: many
CDR3 protein: CASSLVSGGARTDTQYF